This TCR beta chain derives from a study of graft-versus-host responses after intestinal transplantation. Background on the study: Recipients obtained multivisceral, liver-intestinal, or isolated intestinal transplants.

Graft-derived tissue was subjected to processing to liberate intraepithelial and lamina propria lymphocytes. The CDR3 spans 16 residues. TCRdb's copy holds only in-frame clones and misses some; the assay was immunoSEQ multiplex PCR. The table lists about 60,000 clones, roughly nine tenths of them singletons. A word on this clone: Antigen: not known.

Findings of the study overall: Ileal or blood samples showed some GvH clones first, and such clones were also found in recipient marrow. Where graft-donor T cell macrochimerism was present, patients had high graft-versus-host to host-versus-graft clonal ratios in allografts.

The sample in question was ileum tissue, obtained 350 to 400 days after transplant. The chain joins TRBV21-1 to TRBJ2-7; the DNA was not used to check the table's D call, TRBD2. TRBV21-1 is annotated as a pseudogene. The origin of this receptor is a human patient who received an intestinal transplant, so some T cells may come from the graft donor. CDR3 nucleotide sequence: TGTGCCAGCAGCCCCGGGGGGGATGGGGTTCCCTACGAGCAGTACTTC. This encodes CASSPGGDGVPYEQYF.